This TCR beta chain was sequenced for a study of blood T cell repertoires in COVID-19. At the level of the study: From T cells, B-cell-depleted T cells, or PBMCs came the material, which was cDNA or gDNA.

Trimming cost V 4 bases and J 14 bases; bases outside gene matches: 26. Per the germline V gene, CDR1 is SEHNR and CDR2 is FQNEAQ (reference sequence). The CDR3 extends over 18 amino acids. Data came from immunoSEQ multiplex PCR; TCRdb stores just in-frame clones and leaves some out. The sample yields about 320,000 clones, 90% seen once. This chain uses TRBV7-9 with TRBJ2-1, with 7 bases aligning to TRBD1. Source material: PBMCs or T cells enriched from blood (not recorded which). This clonotype originated in a woman aged 25 to 45 who had been exposed to COVID-19. The CDR3 reads CASSSGGQQKGKPKKEFF. The CDR3 DNA reads TGTGCCAGCAGCTCTGGGGGACAGCAAAAAGGAAAACCCAAAAAGGAGTTCTTC.